The 22 T cell receptor beta chains presented below share a single source sample, sequenced in a study of T cell responses to AZD1222 COVID-19 vaccine (dated by TCRdb to about 2021). Libraries were constructed by the immunoSEQ multiplex PCR assay. The table was pulled from immuneACCESS by TCRdb, which kept in-frame rearrangements only. Such tables lose some clones; where checked, under half of the loss comes from unresolved V genes, and the rest has no known cause. Present in this sample are about 140,000 clones, 70% to 90% of which were seen just once. In total, the top ten clones hold around 3.5% of the sample. Explained via the paper, the time point label denotes: baseline before first vaccination. The sequenced sample was peripheral blood, obtained on day 0 of AZD1222 vaccination. These TCRs come from an adult in good health.

The V and J genes are TRBV27 and TRBJ2-7; 13 bases line up with TRBD2. Germline trimming cut 4 bases from V and 5 bases from J; bases unmatched to any gene: 2. From germline, CDR1 is MNHEY and CDR2 SMNVEV (reference sequence). CDR3 length: 14 residues. The CDR3 sequence is CASSSGLAGDEQYF. The CDR3 DNA is TGTGCCAGCAGTTCCGGACTAGCGGGAGACGAGCAGTACTTC.

This clone has only one observation. V usage is TRBV5-1 and J usage is TRBJ1-1; TRBD1 might be the D (5 bases). The CDR3 is made up of 17 amino acids. Between the trimmed V and J ends, which lost 0 bases and 4 bases, there was a span of 19 bases. Germline lookup yields CDR1 SGHRS and CDR2 YFSETQ. This CDR3 is CASSLGWDYGSGTEAFF. The CDR3 DNA is TGCGCCAGCAGCTTGGGTTGGGACTATGGCTCGGGCACTGAAGCTTTCTTT.

The rearrangement links TRBV27 to TRBJ2-3; no clear D gene. CDR1 and CDR2 from the germline V gene are MNHEY and SMNVEV (reference sequence). The ends were cut back, 0 bases at V and 7 bases at J, with 8 bases in the middle. The CDR3 has 13 residues. The CDR3 DNA reads TGTGCCAGCAGTTTATCAGGCGGAAATACGCAGTATTTT. Its protein product is CASSLSGGNTQYF.

The chain employs TRBV4-2 and TRBJ1-3; tentatively, D is TRBD1 (6 bases). V was cut by 0 bases and J by 4 bases, with 10 bases left in between. The CDR3 totals 15 residues. Germline V gene sequence: CDR1 LGHNA, CDR2 YNFKEQ. CDR3 amino acids: CASSQETGPGNTIYF. The CDR3 region has the DNA TGTGCCAGCAGCCAAGAAACAGGGCCCGGAAACACCATATATTTT.

This clone appeared a single time. The chain joins TRBV7-3 to TRBJ1-1; D possibly corresponds to TRBD1 (6 bases). CDR3 length equals 14 residues. Trimming pared 5 bases from V and 1 base from J, leaving 11 bases between. Looked up from germline, CDR1 is SGHTA and CDR2 is FQGTGA. This CDR3 is CASSAGHSNTEAFF. The CDR3 DNA is TGTGCCAGCAGCGCGGGACACTCGAACACTGAAGCTTTCTTT.

The chain is built from TRBV19 and TRBJ2-7, with 9 bases identical to TRBD1. The junction had 9 bases not matched to a gene; V was cut back by 1 base and J by 5 bases. Germline CDR1 is LNHDA and CDR2 is SQIVND (reference sequence). The CDR3 extends over 16 amino acids. CDR3 sequence: CASSIAVGTGLHEQYF. CDR3 bases: TGTGCCAGTAGTATAGCCGTCGGGACAGGGCTTCACGAGCAGTACTTC.

The V call is TRBV27, the J call TRBJ2-7, with 7 positions matching TRBD1. Looked up from germline, CDR1 is MNHEY and CDR2 is SMNVEV (reference sequence). Trimming cost V 3 bases and J 2 bases; bases outside gene matches: 7. This CDR3 region has 15 residues. For the CDR3, the DNA is TGTGCCAGCAGTTTGAGCAAGACAGGGACCTACGAGCAGTACTTC. This encodes CASSLSKTGTYEQYF.

This clone was found once. V is TRBV29-1 and J is TRBJ1-2; D remains unclear. Germline V gives CDR1 SQVTM, CDR2 ANQGSEA. This CDR3 comprises 9 residues. Trimming took off 5 bases at V and 8 bases at J, with 6 bases between the two ends. The CDR3 DNA reads as TGCAGCGTTTTGGAGGGCTACACCTTC. Translated: CSVLEGYTF.

The V gene is TRBV29-1, the J gene TRBJ2-3; D possibly matches TRBD1 or TRBD2 (6 bases each). Germline assignment: CDR1 SQVTM and CDR2 ANQGSEA. Trimming shortened V by 4 bases and J by 1 base, and 18 bases separated the two germline ends. This CDR3 has 16 residues. The CDR3 region is CSVAPRGPVGTDTQYF. The CDR3 DNA is TGCAGCGTTGCCCCCCGGGGGCCCGTGGGCACAGATACGCAGTATTTT.

The chain employs TRBV5-4 and TRBJ2-2; no firm D call. Germline V lookup: CDR1 SGHNT, CDR2 YYREEE (reference sequence). V dropped 1 base and J dropped 5 bases, with 15 bases sitting between them. This CDR3 region has 16 residues. The chain's CDR3 is CASSLSSAMGTGELFF. In nucleotides, the CDR3 is TGTGCCAGCAGCTTGAGTAGTGCCATGGGAACCGGGGAGCTGTTTTTT.

This chain joins TRBV7-9 and TRBJ1-4, with 9 bases lining up with TRBD1. J was trimmed by 7 bases and V by 5 bases; bases with no gene match: 11. Germline V gives CDR1 SEHNR, CDR2 FQNEAQ (reference sequence). The CDR3 is 16 amino acids. This chain's CDR3 is CASSTTGQGIGEKLFF. In DNA, the CDR3 is TGTGCCAGCAGCACGACGGGACAGGGAATCGGTGAAAAACTGTTTTTT.

The chain recombines TRBV7-2 with TRBJ2-5, with D maybe TRBD1 (5 bases). V was cut by 5 bases and J by 5 bases, with 9 bases left in between. Per germline, CDR1 SGHTA and CDR2 FQGNSA. The CDR3 runs 12 residues. As DNA, the CDR3 is TGTGCCAGCAGCCGCTCAGGGGAGACCCAGTACTTC. Its protein is CASSRSGETQYF.

For the CDR3, the DNA is TGCGCCAGCAGCTGGAGTGGGGGTTTCACAGATACGCAGTATTTT. It codes for CASSWSGGFTDTQYF. This rearrangement joins TRBV5-1 to TRBJ2-3, with D tentatively TRBD1 or TRBD2 (5 bases each). This CDR3 has 15 residues. Between the trimmed V and J ends, which lost 3 bases and 2 bases, there was a span of 13 bases. CDR1 SGHRS and CDR2 YFSETQ come from the germline V gene.

V and J are TRBV5-3 and TRBJ1-5; TRBD1 might be the D (5 bases). TRBV5-3 is recorded as an ORF, its role being uncertain. Trimming removed 0 bases from V and 1 base from J, with 14 bases in between. The CDR3 consists of 17 residues. The CDR3 DNA is TGTGCCAGAAGCTTGGGGGGCACAGAGATCAGCAATCAGCCCCAGCATTTT. Amino acids: CARSLGGTEISNQPQHF.

The rearrangement links TRBV20-1 to TRBJ2-7; weak D call: TRBD1 (5 bases). Germline V gene data show CDR1 as DFQATT and CDR2 as SNEGSKA (reference sequence). The germline V and J ends were trimmed by 3 bases and 12 bases, with 15 bases remaining between them. This CDR3 spans 11 amino acids. The CDR3 sequence is CSASSGRFGYF. CDR3 bases: TGCAGTGCTAGCTCAGGGCGCTTTGGGTACTTC.

This clone turned up a few times. The rearrangement links TRBV7-2 to TRBJ1-3; D unclear. Trimming removed 3 bases from V and 7 bases from J, with 7 bases in between. The CDR3 consists of 12 residues. CDR1 and CDR2 (germline): SGHTA, FQGNSA. CDR3 residues: CASSFSGNTIYF. CDR3 coding DNA: TGTGCCAGCAGCTTCAGCGGGAACACCATATATTTT.

V usage is TRBV30 and J usage is TRBJ1-4; D ambiguous. There are 14 residues in the CDR3. Germline values: CDR1 GTSNPN, CDR2 SVGIG (reference sequence). Trimming removed 4 bases from V and 13 bases from J, with 22 bases in between. The DNA of the CDR3 is TGTGCCTGGACCCTGGACCCGAGCGGGCAAGGACTGTTTTTT. Translated, it gives CAWTLDPSGQGLFF.

This clone was recorded only once. This chain joins TRBV7-9 and TRBJ2-3; 14 nucleotides align to TRBD2. This CDR3 is 15 amino acids long. Per the germline V gene, CDR1 is SEHNR and CDR2 is FQNEAQ (reference sequence). With 5 bases clipped from V and 6 bases from J, the junction kept 4 bases outside the gene matches. The CDR3 coding sequence is TGTGCCAGCAGCCAGGGACTAGCGGGAGCTGATACGCAGTATTTT. Protein product: CASSQGLAGADTQYF. Full variable domain (remainder filled in from reference TRBV7-9 and TRBJ2-3): DTGVSQNPRHKITKRGQNVTFRCDPISEHNRLYWYRQTLGQGPEFLTYFQNEAQLEKSRLLSDRFSAERPKGSFSTLEIQRTEQGDSAMYLCASSQGLAGADTQYFGPGTRLTVL.

This chain joins TRBV5-4 and TRBJ2-7; 10 bases agree with TRBD2. CDR1 is SGHNT and CDR2 is YYREEE in the germline V gene (reference sequence). The CDR3 spans 16 residues. Trimming took 3 bases from V and 5 from J; bases not matched to a gene: 11. The CDR3 DNA sequence: TGTGCCAGCAGCTCCCTGGCTAGCGGGAGAGCCCACGAGCAGTACTTC. It is translated as CASSSLASGRAHEQYF.

V usage is TRBV7-9 and J usage is TRBJ2-1; 9 nucleotides agree with TRBD1. The germline V gene encodes CDR1 SEHNR and CDR2 FQNEAQ (reference sequence). V trimming: 5 bases; J trimming: 8 bases; junction bases outside the gene matches: 7. CDR3 length: 14 amino acids. CDR3 sequence: CASSLQGAGYEQFF. The DNA for the CDR3 is TGTGCCAGCAGCCTACAGGGGGCTGGCTATGAGCAGTTCTTC.

The chain links TRBV29-1 to TRBJ1-3; D remains ambiguous. Germline loops: CDR1 SQVTM, CDR2 ANQGSEA. The CDR3 spans 11 residues. V was cut by 7 bases and J by 7 bases, with 11 bases left in between. The CDR3 bases are TGCAGCGCATCAATAGGGAACACCATATATTTT. This translates into CSASIGNTIYF.

The genes are TRBV6-5 and TRBJ1-1, with TRBD1 identical over 7 bases. Germline V gene lookup returns CDR1 MNHEY and CDR2 SVGAGI. Trimming at V came to 8 bases and at J to 7 bases, leaving 16 bases not matched to a gene. CDR3 size: 15 residues. CDR3 sequence: CASGTRQGSFLEAFF. DNA of the CDR3: TGTGCCAGCGGAACAAGACAGGGTTCTTTCCTTGAAGCTTTCTTT.